Each of the 10 T cell receptor beta chains below was sequenced from the same sample in a study of T cells after yellow fever vaccination. Using its own MiXCR run on the 5' RACE reads, TCRdb lists one record per CDR3 protein. The table has 350,000 to 550,000 distinct CDR3 sequences, around 19% seen once. The sequencing here drew on PBMCs, taken before the yellow fever booster vaccination. All receptors derive from a man between 18 and 29 years old who received the YFV17D yellow fever vaccine.

This clonotype was recorded a few times. V usage is TRBV10-3 and J usage is TRBJ2-5; 11 bases agree with TRBD2. The CDR3 sequence is 16 residues long. The ends lost 1 base at V and 2 bases at J; junction bases unmatched: 3. Germline assignment: CDR1 ENHRY and CDR2 SYGVKD. CDR3 loop: CAISEWLAGGQETQYF. For the CDR3, the DNA is TGTGCCATCAGTGAGTGGCTAGCGGGGGGACAAGAGACCCAGTACTTC.

The sample holds many counts of this clonotype. V gene TRBV27 combines with J gene TRBJ2-7; no clear D gene. This CDR3 contains 9 residues. Trimming took off 8 bases at V and 3 bases at J, with 2 bases between the two ends. Germline-derived CDR1 and CDR2 are MNHEY and SMNVEV (reference sequence). The CDR3 spells CASGYEQYF. The DNA of the CDR3 is TGTGCCAGCGGCTACGAGCAGTACTTC.

CDR3 sequence reads: CASSHPLEDGTDTQYF. Written as DNA, the CDR3 is TGCGCCAGCAGCCATCCATTGGAGGACGGCACAGATACGCAGTATTTT. The V call is TRBV5-1, the J call TRBJ2-3, with TRBD2 as a possible D gene (5 bases). Germline V gives CDR1 SGHRS, CDR2 YFSETQ. This CDR3 is built from 16 residues. V dropped 4 bases and J dropped 1 base, with 16 bases sitting between them.

Only a few counts were recorded for this clonotype. The chain has TRBV6-2 or TRBV6-3 and TRBJ1-5; 8 bases are shared with TRBD1. This CDR3 is built from 14 residues. Germline loops: CDR1 MNHEY, CDR2 SVGEGT. Trimming removed 6 bases from V and 5 bases from J; junction bases left unmatched: 6. The CDR3 DNA sequence: TGTGCCAGCAGGAAGCCACAGGGGGATCAGCCCCAGCATTTT. Translation gives CASRKPQGDQPQHF.

This clonotype came up a few times. This chain joins TRBV10-3 and TRBJ1-2, with 7 bases that match TRBD1. Germline values: CDR1 ENHRY, CDR2 SYGVKD. V shed 6 bases and J 0 bases; nucleotides not matched to a gene: 7. The CDR3 loop spans 15 amino acids. CDR3 DNA sequence: TGTGCCATCAGCCACCGGGACAGCTCTAACTATGGCTACACCTTC. This codes for CAISHRDSSNYGYTF.

The rearrangement joins TRBV29-1 to TRBJ2-1; 10 bases align to TRBD2. Per germline, CDR1 SQVTM and CDR2 ANQGSEA. CDR3 length: 12 amino acids. V shed 8 bases and J 9 bases; nucleotides not matched to a gene: 7. The CDR3 sequence: CSLSGGAGEQFF. The CDR3 DNA reads as TGCAGCCTAAGCGGGGGGGCTGGTGAGCAGTTCTTC.

The V gene is TRBV18, the J gene TRBJ2-1; D is undetermined. The CDR3 has 15 amino acids. CDR1 is KGHSH and CDR2 is LQKENI in the germline V gene. Trimming took off 1 base at V and 1 base at J, with 8 bases between the two ends. The CDR3 DNA reads as TGTGCCAGCTCACCACTGATTCGGTCCTACAATGAGCAGTTCTTC. Amino acid sequence: CASSPLIRSYNEQFF.

This sequence joins TRBV7-9 and TRBJ2-7; D is ambiguous. This CDR3 has 13 amino acids. CDR1 SEHNR and CDR2 FQNEAQ come from the germline V gene (reference sequence). Trimming took 6 bases from V and 0 from J, leaving 9 bases between them. The CDR3 here is CASSRVNSYEQYF. CDR3 nucleotides: TGTGCCAGCAGTCGGGTAAACTCCTACGAGCAGTACTTC.

This chain joins TRBV7-9 and TRBJ1-2; possible D gene TRBD1, 6 bases. CDR3 size: 15 residues. The ends were cut back, 4 bases at V and 6 bases at J, with 18 bases in the middle. Germline-derived CDR1 and CDR2 are SEHNR and FQNEAQ (reference sequence). The CDR3 sequence: CASSSPEQGIDGYTF. Here the CDR3 DNA reads TGTGCCAGCAGCTCTCCTGAGCAGGGGATAGATGGCTACACCTTC.

The chain joins TRBV12-3 or TRBV12-4 to TRBJ2-7; D is possibly TRBD2 (5 bases). The CDR3 runs 16 residues. The V end lost 7 bases, the J end lost 3 bases, and 22 bases lay between the germline ends. Here the CDR3 reads CASISGLRAGNYEQYF. CDR3 sequence (DNA): TGTGCCAGCATTTCCGGGTTGCGGGCAGGTAACTACGAGCAGTACTTC.